The present TCR beta chain was sequenced within a study of chemoradiotherapy in HPV16-positive cancers. Study details: Functional T-cell assays on a couple of HPV16-positive patients' cells defined candidate HPV-specific clones and common TCR motifs. Broader study findings: Candidate HPV-specific clones and E7-related TCR motifs grew in tumor during treatment. The functional HPV-specific definition rests on just a couple of HPV16-positive patients. Better recurrence-free survival went with HPV-responsive T-cell expansion in HPV16-positive patients.

To note about this clone: Its antigen is unidentified.

Using immunoSEQ multiplex PCR, the repertoire was profiled, and TCRdb retains in-frame clones only, with some absent. The top ten clones hold about 8.2% of a sample with about 6,000 clones, more than 65% of them seen once. The germline V and J ends were trimmed by 2 bases and 5 bases, with 6 bases remaining between them. Germline CDR1 LGHNT, CDR2 FRNRAP. CDR3 length: 12 residues. This clonotype was obtained from a human donor with HPV-associated anogenital cancer. The rearrangement uses TRBV12-5 and TRBJ2-5; no reliable D call. Sample: tumor tissue, taken from a patient who underwent chemoradiotherapy. The CDR3 region is CASGLTFETQYF. In DNA form, the CDR3 reads TGTGCTAGTGGTTTGACGTTCGAGACCCAGTACTTC.